A single sample is the source of the 19 T cell receptor beta chains below, sequenced in a study of T cells in Graves' hyperthyroidism and ophthalmopathy. From RNA transcripts, TCR beta CDR3 regions were amplified. When the TCR CDR3 underwent first-round RT-PCR, the HTBI primer set was used. TCRdb processed the multiplex PCR reads anew with MiXCR; each CDR3 protein has one entry. The sample yields a few hundred thousand distinct CDR3 sequences, roughly 13% seen once. The sample consisted of blood. Source of these receptors: a woman in her forties with Graves' ophthalmopathy.

This clonotype was seen repeatedly, ten times or more. The chain recombines TRBV6-1 with TRBJ2-1, with TRBD1 identical over 7 bases. Per the germline V gene, CDR1 is MNHNS and CDR2 is SASEGT. Trimming at V came to 5 bases and at J to 5 bases, leaving 3 bases not matched to a gene. The CDR3 is 13 amino acids. The DNA for the CDR3 is TGTGCCAGCAGTCGGGACAGCCACAATGAGCAGTTCTTC. This translates into CASSRDSHNEQFF.

This clonotype was detected a few times. A much larger clone sits a single nucleotide away, making a read error possible. The chain combines TRBV7-8 with TRBJ2-1; TRBD1 agrees at 8 bases. The CDR3 has 17 amino acids. Germline V gene data show CDR1 as SGHVS and CDR2 as FQNEAQ. The chain's CDR3 is CASSLERAGGSYNEQLF. As DNA, the CDR3 is TGTGCCAGCAGCTTAGAGAGGGCAGGGGGCTCCTACAATGAGCAGCTCTTC.

This clonotype showed up just a few times. The chain links TRBV6-1 to TRBJ1-3; TRBD1 might be the D (5 bases). The CDR3 length is 15 residues. CDR1 MNHNS and CDR2 SASEGT come from the germline V gene. Trimming left V 5 bases short and J 4 bases short, with 15 bases between. Here the CDR3 DNA reads TGTGCCAGCAGTCTCACCATGGGGGGGGGAAACACCATATATTTT. This sequence encodes CASSLTMGGGNTIYF.

This clonotype was counted only a few times. The chain links TRBV3-1 to TRBJ2-3; a possible D gene is TRBD1 (5 bases). Germline V lookup: CDR1 LGHDT, CDR2 YNNKEL (reference sequence). CDR3 length: 13 residues. V shed 4 bases and J shed 6 bases, with 11 bases lying between them. This CDR3 reads CASSRRTLDTQYF. CDR3 nucleotide sequence: TGTGCCAGCAGCCGCCGGACATTGGATACGCAGTATTTT.

Here the CDR3 reads CSARAYTDTQYF. CDR3 nucleotides: TGCAGTGCTAGGGCTTACACAGATACGCAGTATTTT. The chain couples TRBV20-1 to TRBJ2-3; D gene uncertain. Germline V gene data show CDR1 as DFQATT and CDR2 as SNEGSKA (reference sequence). The CDR3 has 12 amino acids. With 3 bases removed from V and 2 bases from J, the gap between germline ends came to 6 bases.

There are many counts of this clonotype. J is TRBJ1-1 and V is TRBV19, with a possible D match to TRBD1 (6 bases). Germline CDR1 and CDR2: LNHDA and SQIVND (reference sequence). The CDR3 consists of 12 residues. V lost 6 bases and J lost 5, with 10 bases in between. The CDR3 DNA follows: TGTGCCAGTAGCGAGGGGGGGACTGAAGCTTTCTTT. It is translated as CASSEGGTEAFF.

The chain carries TRBV10-2 and TRBJ2-5; possible D gene TRBD2, 6 bases. Looked up from germline, CDR1 is WSHSY and CDR2 is SAAADI. CDR3 length: 16 amino acids. With 6 bases removed from V and 1 base from J, the gap between germline ends came to 18 bases. The CDR3 region is CASRRGQYGTQETQYF. The CDR3 coding sequence is TGCGCCAGCAGGCGGGGCCAGTACGGGACCCAAGAGACCCAGTACTTC.

This clonotype was found a few times. The chain joins TRBV14 to TRBJ1-1; D unclear. The CDR3 spans 16 residues. V lost 3 bases and J lost 4, with 18 bases in between. The germline V gene encodes CDR1 SGHDN and CDR2 FVKESK. The CDR3 DNA is TGTGCCAGCAGCCAGCGGCTCCTTACGGATACCACTGAAGCTTTCTTT. The encoded protein is CASSQRLLTDTTEAFF.

This clonotype was seen a few times. The chain combines TRBV24-1 with TRBJ2-7, with 9 bases matching TRBD1. Germline values: CDR1 KGHDR, CDR2 SFDVKD. With 3 bases clipped from V and 5 bases from J, the junction kept 7 bases outside the gene matches. The CDR3 covers 15 residues. The CDR3 loop is CATSDPGQGIDEQYF. CDR3 nucleotides: TGTGCCACCAGTGATCCGGGACAGGGTATCGACGAGCAGTACTTC.

This clonotype was seen a few times. The chain carries TRBV5-6 and TRBJ2-3; 7 nucleotides line up with TRBD1. With 4 bases clipped from V and 6 bases from J, the junction kept 11 bases outside the gene matches. This CDR3 is 15 amino acids long. Germline CDR1 and CDR2: SGHDT and YYEEEE. The CDR3 bases are TGTGCCAGCAGCAGATGGACAGGTTCTTGGGATACGCAGTATTTT. Translating gives CASSRWTGSWDTQYF.

This sequence joins TRBV7-9 and TRBJ1-1, with TRBD1 matching over 12 bases. The CDR3 sequence is 18 residues long. Trimming removed 2 bases from V and 1 base from J; junction bases left unmatched: 8. Germline values: CDR1 SEHNR, CDR2 FQNEAQ (reference sequence). CDR3 coding DNA: TGTGCCAGCAGCTTACCAGGCGGGACAGGGGGCTCGAACACTGAAGCTTTCTTT. It specifies CASSLPGGTGGSNTEAFF.

This clonotype was seen just once. A clone one base away is much larger, so this may be a read error. The CDR3: CVSSREVGRSYNEQFF. The CDR3 DNA follows: TGTGTCAGCAGCCGGGAGGTCGGGAGGTCCTACAATGAGCAGTTCTTC. The chain uses TRBV5-6 and TRBJ2-1; TRBD2 aligns across 7 bases. This CDR3 spans 16 amino acids. Germline CDR1 and CDR2: SGHDT and YYEEEE. The whole variable domain, remainder taken from reference TRBV5-6 and TRBJ2-1, is DAGVTQSPTHLIKTRGQQVTLRCSPKSGHDTVSWYQQALGQGPQFIFQYYEEEERQRGNFPDRFSGHQFPNYSSELNVNALLLGDSALYLCVSSREVGRSYNEQFFGPGTRLTVL.

This chain joins TRBV6-2 or TRBV6-3 and TRBJ1-3; tentatively, D is TRBD1 (6 bases). V shed 0 bases and J shed 0 bases, with 9 bases lying between them. The CDR3 is 16 amino acids. Per the germline V gene, CDR1 is MNHEY and CDR2 is SVGEGT. This chain's CDR3 is CASSYSPQGSGNTIYF. For the CDR3, the DNA is TGTGCCAGCAGTTACTCCCCACAGGGCTCTGGAAACACCATATATTTT.

This clonotype was observed many times. V gene TRBV12-3 or TRBV12-4 combines with J gene TRBJ2-4, with 7 nucleotides matching TRBD1. CDR3 length: 15 residues. Trimming cost V 6 bases and J 0 bases; bases outside gene matches: 5. The CDR3 DNA is TGTGCCAGCAGAGACAGGGCGGGAGCCAAAAACATTCAGTACTTC. Protein sequence: CASRDRAGAKNIQYF.

This chain links TRBV5-1 with TRBJ2-1, with 11 bases aligning to TRBD2. The J segment lost 6 bases and the V segment lost 2 bases, leaving 4 bases of the junction unmatched. This CDR3 region has 15 residues. Looked up from germline, CDR1 is SGHRS and CDR2 is YFSETQ. Here the CDR3 reads CASSLLAGVFNEQFF. In DNA form, the CDR3 reads TGCGCCAGCAGCTTACTAGCGGGGGTATTCAATGAGCAGTTCTTC.

Many counts were recorded for this clonotype. The J gene is TRBJ2-7, the V gene TRBV2; D is possibly TRBD2 (7 bases). CDR3 size: 15 residues. The V gene lost 6 bases and the J gene lost 3 bases, with 18 bases spanning the gap. Germline CDR1 reads SNHLY; CDR2 reads FYNNEI. CDR3 in DNA: TGTGCCAGCAGCCTGGAGGGGGGGACGGACTACGAGCAGTACTTC. Residues: CASSLEGGTDYEQYF.

At least ten counts were recorded for this clonotype. The V and J genes are TRBV16 and TRBJ2-3; 7 bases map to TRBD2. The CDR3 loop spans 17 amino acids. Germline V gene lookup returns CDR1 KGHSY and CDR2 FQNENV. The V segment lost 8 bases and the J segment 2 bases; nucleotides outside the gene matches: 16. CDR3 DNA sequence: TGTGCCAGCTCCGAAGAGGGGCTAGCGGTCTCCACAGATACGCAGTATTTT. Its translation: CASSEEGLAVSTDTQYF. The full variable domain, completed using reference TRBV16 and TRBJ2-3, is GEEVAQTPKHLVRGEGQKAKLYCAPIKGHSYVFWYQQVLKNEFKFLISFQNENVFDETGMPKERFSAKCLPNSPCSLEIQATKLEDSAVYFCASSEEGLAVSTDTQYFGPGTRLTVL.

This clonotype was found many times. V usage is TRBV28 and J usage is TRBJ2-1, with 8 nucleotides matching TRBD2. In germline, CDR1 is MDHEN, CDR2 SYDVKM. With V trimmed by 5 bases and J by 2 bases, 8 bases remained unmatched. This CDR3 has 16 residues. The DNA for the CDR3 is TGTGCCAGCAGTCCCCCCACGGGGGGGGCCTACAATGAGCAGTTCTTC. Translated, it gives CASSPPTGGAYNEQFF.

Ten or more counts support this clonotype. The V gene is TRBV5-6, the J gene TRBJ1-6; D is uncertain. Trimming stripped 1 base from V and 7 bases from J, with 18 bases between. The CDR3 extends over 17 amino acids. CDR1 is SGHDT, CDR2 YYEEEE, per germline. The CDR3 DNA follows: TGTGCCAGCAGCTTGATAAGTGTCTCTGGGTTAAATTCACCCCTCCACTTT. Its protein is CASSLISVSGLNSPLHF. The full variable domain, rest sourced from reference TRBV5-6 and TRBJ1-6, is DAGVTQSPTHLIKTRGQQVTLRCSPKSGHDTVSWYQQALGQGPQFIFQYYEEEERQRGNFPDRFSGHQFPNYSSELNVNALLLGDSALYLCASSLISVSGLNSPLHFGNGTRLTVT.